The 26 T cell receptor beta chains listed next were all sequenced from one sample in a study of blood T cell repertoires in COVID-19. Clones were read by immunoSEQ multiplex PCR, and TCRdb kept only the in-frame ones, dropping some. This sample has fewer than 350,000 clones, with about nine tenths found just once. Source material: peripheral blood. These receptors came from a man in his forties with active or convalescent COVID-19.

V gene TRBV2 combines with J gene TRBJ2-7; possibly TRBD1 for D (5 bases). Trimming cost V 7 bases and J 10 bases, with 14 bases left between them. Germline CDR1 and CDR2: SNHLY and FYNNEI. The CDR3 consists of 11 residues. The CDR3 loop is CASNSQETQYF. CDR3 nucleotide sequence: TGTGCCAGCAATTCACAGGAGACACAGTACTTC.

The CDR3 DNA is TGTGCCAGCAGCTTAGGACATTTAGGGAGTGGCTACACCTTC. Translation: CASSLGHLGSGYTF. The chain recombines TRBV11-2 with TRBJ1-2; D remains ambiguous. Germline loops: CDR1 SGHAT, CDR2 FQNNGV. Trimming left V 1 base short and J 7 bases short, with 13 bases between. The CDR3 runs to 14 residues.

The chain combines TRBV7-9 with TRBJ2-1, with D possibly being TRBD1 (6 bases). This CDR3 spans 15 amino acids. Germline V lookup: CDR1 SEHNR, CDR2 FQNEAQ (reference sequence). V was cut by 5 bases and J by 0 bases, with 11 bases left in between. CDR3 nucleotide sequence: TGTGCCAGCAGCCGGACAGATTTCTCCTACAATGAGCAGTTCTTC. Residues: CASSRTDFSYNEQFF.

The chain uses TRBV5-1 and TRBJ2-1; 12 positions match TRBD2. Per germline, CDR1 SGHRS and CDR2 YFSETQ. J lost 5 bases, V lost 3 bases, and 9 bases had no gene match. The CDR3 totals 17 residues. DNA of the CDR3: TGCGCCAGCAGCTGGACTACTAGCGGGAGGTTCCACAATGAGCAGTTCTTC. Its translation: CASSWTTSGRFHNEQFF.

The J gene is TRBJ1-1, the V gene TRBV6-5; a possible D gene is TRBD1 (6 bases). The germline gives CDR1 MNHEY, CDR2 SVGAGI. The CDR3 length is 15 residues. V was cut by 6 bases and J by 7 bases, with 21 bases left in between. The CDR3 bases are TGTGCCAGCAGAGAGAGGACAGCCAACGTCGGTGAAGCTTTCTTT. Translated: CASRERTANVGEAFF.

This rearrangement joins TRBV2 to TRBJ2-3; 9 bases align to TRBD2. V was pared by 6 bases and J by 6 bases, with 4 bases of the junction left unmatched. This CDR3 region has 13 residues. In germline, CDR1 is SNHLY, CDR2 FYNNEI. CDR3 loop: CASRSSGIDTQYF. CDR3 nucleotide sequence: TGTGCCAGCAGGTCTAGCGGGATCGATACGCAGTATTTT.

This clone was found once. V usage is TRBV7-9 and J usage is TRBJ1-1; no clear D gene. Germline CDR1 reads SEHNR; CDR2 reads FQNEAQ (reference sequence). The CDR3 spans 14 residues. V was shortened by 5 bases and J by 0 bases, with 10 bases between the two germline ends. The CDR3 region is CASSPRQLNTEAFF. The DNA of the CDR3 is TGTGCCAGCAGCCCGAGACAACTGAACACTGAAGCTTTCTTT.

This clone was picked up one time. The chain joins TRBV10-3 to TRBJ2-1; 13 nucleotides line up with TRBD2. There are 16 residues in the CDR3. V was pared by 6 bases and J by 1 base, with 3 bases of the junction left unmatched. The germline CDR1 and CDR2 sequences are ENHRY and SYGVKD. The CDR3 here is CAISRLAGGSYNEQFF. CDR3 DNA sequence: TGTGCCATCAGCAGACTAGCGGGGGGTTCCTACAATGAGCAGTTCTTC.

The V call is TRBV4-1, the J call TRBJ1-1; TRBD1 matches at 9 bases. Germline V gene sequence: CDR1 MGHRA, CDR2 YSYEKL. This CDR3 has 15 amino acids. V shed 0 bases, J shed 5 bases, and the junction held 4 bases outside the gene matches. For the CDR3, the DNA is TGCGCCAGCAGCCAAGATACAGGGGGCTGGACTGAAGCTTTCTTT. Translating it yields CASSQDTGGWTEAFF.

This chain uses TRBV27 with TRBJ2-2; 9 bases are shared with TRBD2. The CDR3 length is 18 residues. CDR1 and CDR2 (germline): MNHEY, SMNVEV (reference sequence). The ends lost 5 bases at V and 7 bases at J; junction bases unmatched: 17. The CDR3 DNA reads as TGTGCCAGCAGTCCTAGCCCGGTAGCGGGGGAGGGGGACGGGGAGCTGTTTTTT. Translating it yields CASSPSPVAGEGDGELFF.

The V call is TRBV18, the J call TRBJ2-1; possibly TRBD1 for D (6 bases). V gave up 6 bases and J gave up 3 bases, with 21 bases separating them. Germline loops: CDR1 KGHSH, CDR2 LQKENI. The CDR3 covers 17 residues. This CDR3 is CASSLGTPTGSYNEQFF. The CDR3 nucleotides are TGTGCCAGCTCCCTAGGGACACCAACGGGGAGCTACAATGAGCAGTTCTTC.

The V call is TRBV7-9, the J call TRBJ2-1, with D perhaps TRBD2 (6 bases). Trimming removed 0 bases from V and 6 bases from J, with 12 bases in between. Germline CDR1 is SEHNR and CDR2 is FQNEAQ (reference sequence). The CDR3 is 15 amino acids. The CDR3 region is CASSLASGYRNEQFF. CDR3 DNA sequence: TGTGCCAGCAGCTTAGCTAGCGGCTATCGCAATGAGCAGTTCTTC.

This chain connects TRBV29-1 to TRBJ2-1, with D maybe TRBD1 (6 bases). The CDR3 has 14 amino acids. Germline V lookup: CDR1 SQVTM, CDR2 ANQGSEA. Trimming left V 4 bases short and J 1 base short, with 11 bases between. CDR3 coding DNA: TGCAGCGTTGTGGGGGACAAGTCCTACAATGAGCAGTTCTTC. The encoded protein is CSVVGDKSYNEQFF.

This chain connects TRBV19 to TRBJ1-2; D call uncertain. Looked up from germline, CDR1 is LNHDA and CDR2 is SQIVND (reference sequence). There are 12 residues in the CDR3. Trimming cost V 5 bases and J 8 bases, with 12 bases left between them. The DNA for the CDR3 is TGTGCCAGTAGTTCGGGGATATTGGGCTACACCTTC. Amino acids: CASSSGILGYTF.

The V gene is TRBV30, the J gene TRBJ1-1; 10 positions match TRBD1. The CDR3 is 15 amino acids. V shed 3 bases and J 4 bases; nucleotides not matched to a gene: 8. Germline V gene sequence: CDR1 GTSNPN, CDR2 SVGIG (reference sequence). The CDR3 DNA reads as TGTGCCTGGAGGCTCTGGGGACAGGGGACCACTGAAGCTTTCTTT. Translated, it gives CAWRLWGQGTTEAFF.

The V gene is TRBV7-9, the J gene TRBJ2-7; the D is unclear. The CDR3 totals 12 residues. Germline V gives CDR1 SEHNR, CDR2 FQNEAQ (reference sequence). V was pared by 1 base and J by 3 bases, with 4 bases between. The CDR3 DNA follows: TGTGCCAGCAGCTTAGTTAGCTACGAGCAGTACTTC. Its protein is CASSLVSYEQYF. Full variable domain (missing parts from reference TRBV7-9 and TRBJ2-7): DTGVSQNPRHKITKRGQNVTFRCDPISEHNRLYWYRQTLGQGPEFLTYFQNEAQLEKSRLLSDRFSAERPKGSFSTLEIQRTEQGDSAMYLCASSLVSYEQYFGPGTRLTVT.

This clone was observed a few times. This chain joins TRBV27 and TRBJ2-7, with TRBD2 identical over 9 bases. The CDR3 is made up of 16 amino acids. The germline CDR1 and CDR2 sequences are MNHEY and SMNVEV (reference sequence). V lost 8 bases, J lost 5 bases, and 16 bases stayed unmatched. The CDR3 DNA reads TGTGCCAGCGGCCTTGTGGGACTAGCCCCTGAGAACGAGCAGTACTTC. This encodes CASGLVGLAPENEQYF.

The V gene is TRBV19, the J gene TRBJ1-2; D perhaps matches TRBD1 (6 bases). V gave up 5 bases and J gave up 7 bases, with 14 bases separating them. The CDR3 runs 13 residues. Germline assignment: CDR1 LNHDA and CDR2 SQIVND (reference sequence). CDR3 coding DNA: TGTGCCAGTAGTGAACAGGGATATGGTGGCTACACCTTC. This sequence encodes CASSEQGYGGYTF.

This chain uses TRBV3-1 (or the pseudogene TRBV3-2) with TRBJ2-1; D might be TRBD2 (5 bases). The CDR3 runs to 13 residues. The V end was cut by 1 base, the J end by 9 bases, with 10 bases between. Germline V gene sequence: CDR1 LGHDT, CDR2 YNNKEL (reference sequence). The DNA for the CDR3 is TGTGCCAGCAGCCAAGGGCAGCGGTCTGAGCAGTTCTTC. Its translation: CASSQGQRSEQFF.

The J gene is TRBJ2-7, the V gene TRBV5-4; 9 nucleotides match TRBD2. Germline lookup yields CDR1 SGHNT and CDR2 YYREEE (reference sequence). This CDR3 is built from 13 residues. Unmatched junction bases numbered 11, after V lost 10 bases and J lost 6 bases. The DNA for the CDR3 is TGTGCCGAAGGGGCGGGAGGGACCTTCGAGCAGTACTTC. It encodes CAEGAGGTFEQYF.

V gene TRBV6-5 combines with J gene TRBJ2-1, with no clear D. The V gene lost 6 bases and the J gene lost 3 bases, with 12 bases spanning the gap. The V gene's germline CDR1 is MNHEY and CDR2 SVGAGI. The CDR3 extends over 14 amino acids. The CDR3 reads CASSPIGDYNEQFF. The DNA for the CDR3 is TGTGCCAGCAGCCCCATCGGAGACTACAATGAGCAGTTCTTC.

This chain uses TRBV18 with TRBJ2-6, with D unresolved. Germline values: CDR1 KGHSH, CDR2 LQKENI. The CDR3 covers 17 residues. V was trimmed by 2 bases and J by 2 bases, leaving 13 bases between them. The DNA for the CDR3 is TGTGCCAGCTCACCAGTGACCCGAGGCACTGGGGCCAACGTCCTGACTTTC. Its translation is CASSPVTRGTGANVLTF.

The CDR3 loop reads CASSVGTSSFSYNEQFF. Here the CDR3 DNA reads TGTGCCAGCAGCGTAGGGACTAGCAGCTTCTCCTACAATGAGCAGTTCTTC. The J gene is TRBJ2-1, the V gene TRBV9; 8 bases map to TRBD2. The CDR3 length is 17 residues. Trimming at V came to 0 bases and at J to 0 bases, leaving 5 bases not matched to a gene. CDR1 is SGDLS and CDR2 is YYNGEE in the germline V gene.

The chain carries TRBV7-9 and TRBJ1-6; D possibly corresponds to TRBD1 (5 bases). The ends were cut back, 5 bases at V and 6 bases at J, with 8 bases in the middle. The germline gives CDR1 SEHNR, CDR2 FQNEAQ (reference sequence). The CDR3 has 13 amino acids. Here the CDR3 DNA reads TGTGCCAGCAGCGGGGGAGGTAATTCACCCCTCCACTTT. This codes for CASSGGGNSPLHF. Full variable domain (outside the CDR3, taken from reference TRBV7-9 and TRBJ1-6): DTGVSQNPRHKITKRGQNVTFRCDPISEHNRLYWYRQTLGQGPEFLTYFQNEAQLEKSRLLSDRFSAERPKGSFSTLEIQRTEQGDSAMYLCASSGGGNSPLHFGNGTRLTVT.

The chain combines TRBV28 with TRBJ2-2; TRBD1 aligns across 8 bases. J was trimmed by 4 bases and V by 5 bases; bases with no gene match: 6. This CDR3 is 15 amino acids long. CDR1 is MDHEN and CDR2 is SYDVKM in the germline V gene. Here the CDR3 reads CASSPQGARTGELFF. Written as DNA, the CDR3 is TGTGCCAGCAGTCCTCAGGGGGCTCGCACCGGGGAGCTGTTTTTT.

The chain combines TRBV30 with TRBJ1-6; the D gene is possibly TRBD1 (6 bases). This CDR3 contains 13 residues. Trimming took off 1 base at V and 7 bases at J, with 8 bases between the two ends. Looked up from germline, CDR1 is GTSNPN and CDR2 is SVGIG (reference sequence). The DNA for the CDR3 is TGTGCCTGGAGTGGGGGGACAAATTCACCCCTCCACTTT. Translated, it gives CAWSGGTNSPLHF.